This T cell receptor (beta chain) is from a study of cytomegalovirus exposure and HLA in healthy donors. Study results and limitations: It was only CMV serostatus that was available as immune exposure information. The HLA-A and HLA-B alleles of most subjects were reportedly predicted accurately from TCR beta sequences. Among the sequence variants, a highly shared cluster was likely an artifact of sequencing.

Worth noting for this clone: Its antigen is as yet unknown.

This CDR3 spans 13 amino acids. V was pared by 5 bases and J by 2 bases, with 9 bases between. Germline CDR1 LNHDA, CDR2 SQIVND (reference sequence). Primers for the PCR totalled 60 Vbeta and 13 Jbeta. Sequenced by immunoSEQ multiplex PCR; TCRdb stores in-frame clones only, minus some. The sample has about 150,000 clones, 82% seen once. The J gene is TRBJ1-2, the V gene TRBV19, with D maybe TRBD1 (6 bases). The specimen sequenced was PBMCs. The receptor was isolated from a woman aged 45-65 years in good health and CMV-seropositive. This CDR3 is CASSEGVNYGYTF. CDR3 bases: TGTGCCAGTAGTGAGGGGGTAAACTATGGCTACACCTTC.